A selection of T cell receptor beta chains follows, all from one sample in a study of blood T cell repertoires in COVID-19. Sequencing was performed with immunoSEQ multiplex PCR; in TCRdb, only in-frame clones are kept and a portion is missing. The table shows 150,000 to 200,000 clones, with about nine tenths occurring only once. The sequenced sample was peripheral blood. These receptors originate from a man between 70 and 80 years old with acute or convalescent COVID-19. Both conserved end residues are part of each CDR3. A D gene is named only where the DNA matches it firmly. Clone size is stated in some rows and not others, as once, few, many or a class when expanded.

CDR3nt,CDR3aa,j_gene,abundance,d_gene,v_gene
TGCAGCGGAGGGGGGGCCGAGCAGTACTTC,CSGGGAEQYF,TRBJ2-7,-,-,TRBV29-1
TGTGCCAGCAGTGAAGTTCGGACTGACTATGGCTACACCTTC,CASSEVRTDYGYTF,TRBJ1-2,-,-,TRBV2
TGTGCCAGCACCCGGGGTTATCAGCCCCAGCATTTT,CASTRGYQPQHF,TRBJ1-5,-,-,TRBV28
TGCGCCAGCAGTCACAGGCCGGGACAGTACTTC,CASSHRPGQYF,TRBJ2-7,-,-,TRBV23-1
TGTGCTAGCAGCTTAGCGGGAGTGGGGGAGACCCAGTACTTC,CASSLAGVGETQYF,TRBJ2-5,-,TRBD2,TRBV7-7
TGTGCCTGCCGAGCGCGCTCTGGAAACACCATATATTTT,CACRARSGNTIYF,TRBJ1-3,-,-,TRBV2
TGTGCCAGCACCGTGGGACAGGGGTCCTACGAGCAGTACTTC,CASTVGQGSYEQYF,TRBJ2-7,-,TRBD1,TRBV9
TGTGCCAGTAGTAGCGTTACGGGACAGATAAACACTGAAGCTTTCTTT,CASSSVTGQINTEAFF,TRBJ1-1,once,TRBD1,TRBV19
TGTGCCAGCAGCTCTCTTTCGGGGGGAACCTACGAGCAGTACTTC,CASSSLSGGTYEQYF,TRBJ2-7,-,TRBD2,TRBV11-2
TGCAGCGTTGAGAGAGGACAGGGCGTCGGTGAGCAGTTCTTC,CSVERGQGVGEQFF,TRBJ2-1,-,TRBD1,TRBV29-1
TGTGCCAGCAGCTTGGGCGCTGGACAGGGGGATCGTCAGCCCCAGCATTTT,CASSLGAGQGDRQPQHF,TRBJ1-5,-,TRBD1,TRBV7-9
TGTGCCAGCAGCTCGAATACCGGGACAGGGGGTGAACTGTTTTTT,CASSSNTGTGGELFF,TRBJ1-4,-,TRBD1,TRBV5-4
TGTGCCAGCAGCTTAGGTCTCTACAATGAGCAGTTCTTC,CASSLGLYNEQFF,TRBJ2-1,-,-,TRBV11-2
TGTGCCAGCAGTCCCCGACATCCTACCCCCTATGGCTACACCTTC,CASSPRHPTPYGYTF,TRBJ1-2,-,-,TRBV6-6
TGTGCCAGCAGCTTAGTTCAGGGGAACTACGAGCAGTACTTC,CASSLVQGNYEQYF,TRBJ2-7,-,-,TRBV7-6
TGTGCCAGCAGCCTCGCAGGGGGCAGACCTGAAGCTTTCTTT,CASSLAGGRPEAFF,TRBJ1-1,-,TRBD1,TRBV3-1/TRBV3-2
TGTGCCAGCAGCTTCCTTCAGGGGGCAGAGAACACTGAAGCTTTCTTT,CASSFLQGAENTEAFF,TRBJ1-1,-,TRBD1,TRBV7-9
TGCAGCGGATACAGGGGCGATGGCTACACCTTC,CSGYRGDGYTF,TRBJ1-2,-,TRBD1,TRBV29-1
TGTGCCAGCAGTCCCGGTTTTGGAAACACCATATATTTT,CASSPGFGNTIYF,TRBJ1-3,few,-,TRBV6-4
TGTGCCAGCAGTTTGCGGGTAGCGGGGGCGAACACCGGGGAGCTGTTTTTT,CASSLRVAGANTGELFF,TRBJ2-2,-,TRBD2,TRBV27
TGTGCCTGGAGTCGAGGGACAGGGGATCAGCCCCAGCATTTT,CAWSRGTGDQPQHF,TRBJ1-5,-,TRBD1,TRBV30
TGTGCCAGCAGCGCCAACAGGGACTACGAGCAGTACTTC,CASSANRDYEQYF,TRBJ2-7,-,-,TRBV7-8
TGTGCCTTTCGACCCGGACAGGGAAACACCGGGGAGCTGTTTTTT,CAFRPGQGNTGELFF,TRBJ2-2,-,TRBD1,TRBV30